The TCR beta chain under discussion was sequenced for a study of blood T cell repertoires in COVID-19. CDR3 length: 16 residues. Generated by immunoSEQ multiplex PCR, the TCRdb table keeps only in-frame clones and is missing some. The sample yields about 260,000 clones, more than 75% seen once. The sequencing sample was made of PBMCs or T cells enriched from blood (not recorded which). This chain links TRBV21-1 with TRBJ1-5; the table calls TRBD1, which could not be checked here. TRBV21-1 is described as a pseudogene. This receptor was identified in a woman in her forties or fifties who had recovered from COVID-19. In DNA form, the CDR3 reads TGTGCCGTCACGACAGGGGGCGATGGTAGCAATCAGCCCCAGCATTTT. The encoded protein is CAVTTGGDGSNQPQHF.